The 21 T cell receptor beta chains presented below share a single source sample, sequenced in a study of chemoradiotherapy in HPV16-positive cancers. The data were produced by immunoSEQ multiplex PCR, yet TCRdb's version contains in-frame clones alone and is incomplete. The sample records approximately 35,000 clones, around 92% being singletons. The starting material was blood, obtained from a patient who underwent chemoradiotherapy. The receptors were sampled from a human donor with HPV-associated anogenital cancer.

Only one count was recorded for this clone. This chain connects TRBV2 to TRBJ2-4, with 8 bases that match TRBD1. The V gene's germline CDR1 is SNHLY and CDR2 FYNNEI. The ends lost 5 bases at V and 11 bases at J; junction bases unmatched: 2. The CDR3 runs to 11 residues. For the CDR3, the DNA is TGTGCCAGCAGTATGACAGGGGTTCAGTACTTC. It is translated as CASSMTGVQYF.

CDR3 DNA: TGTGCCAGCAGAGACCCACAGGTGCCCTACGAGCAGTACTTC. Its protein product is CASRDPQVPYEQYF. The chain carries TRBV6-1 and TRBJ2-7; a weak D match, TRBD1 (5 bases). Per germline, CDR1 MNHNS and CDR2 SASEGT. CDR3 length equals 14 residues. Trimming left V 6 bases short and J 2 bases short, with 14 bases between.

This chain links TRBV9 with TRBJ2-7; perhaps TRBD1 as D (6 bases). Germline CDR1 and CDR2: SGDLS and YYNGEE. The ends were cut back, 3 bases at V and 1 base at J, with 8 bases in the middle. CDR3 length: 13 amino acids. The CDR3 DNA follows: TGTGCCAGCAGCGCCGGACAGTCCTACGAGCAGTACTTC. Translated, it gives CASSAGQSYEQYF.

V usage is TRBV28 and J usage is TRBJ1-2; TRBD1 agrees at 8 bases. This CDR3 has 14 amino acids. Trimming removed 2 bases from V and 4 bases from J; junction bases left unmatched: 3. Germline V gene lookup returns CDR1 MDHEN and CDR2 SYDVKM. The CDR3 DNA follows: TGTGCCAGCAGTTTACGGACAGGGACCTATGGCTACACCTTC. Its translation: CASSLRTGTYGYTF.

The gene calls are TRBV9 and TRBJ2-3; D may be TRBD1 or TRBD2 (5 bases each). V was cut by 4 bases and J by 1 base, with 13 bases left in between. Germline loops: CDR1 SGDLS, CDR2 YYNGEE. The CDR3 runs to 15 residues. In DNA form, the CDR3 reads TGTGCCAGCAGCTTCCGAGGGGTAGGCACAGATACGCAGTATTTT. It translates to CASSFRGVGTDTQYF.

The chain joins TRBV7-8 to TRBJ1-6, with D perhaps TRBD1 (5 bases). This CDR3 comprises 15 residues. CDR1 is SGHVS, CDR2 FQNEAQ, per germline. V dropped 1 base and J dropped 7 bases, with 11 bases sitting between them. The CDR3 spells CASSLVRGPNSPLHF. The CDR3 bases are TGTGCCAGCAGCTTAGTGAGGGGCCCGAATTCACCCCTCCACTTT.

The rearrangement links TRBV7-9 to TRBJ1-4; possible D gene TRBD1, 5 bases. Germline V gene data show CDR1 as SEHNR and CDR2 as FQNEAQ (reference sequence). The CDR3 consists of 15 residues. V was pared by 5 bases and J by 0 bases, with 10 bases between. The CDR3 DNA sequence: TGTGCCAGCAGCCTGACAGCCACAACTAATGAAAAACTGTTTTTT. Translating it yields CASSLTATTNEKLFF.

The chain links TRBV27 to TRBJ1-6; 12 bases agree with TRBD1. V dropped 1 base and J dropped 9; count of bases not matched to a gene: 4. This CDR3 contains 16 residues. Germline CDR1 reads MNHEY; CDR2 reads SMNVEV (reference sequence). DNA of the CDR3: TGTGCCAGCAGTTTATGGGGACAGGGGGCTCCTTCACCCCTCCACTTT. Translating it yields CASSLWGQGAPSPLHF.

The chain recombines TRBV5-4 with TRBJ2-2, with D hard to call. V was trimmed by 4 bases and J by 1 base, leaving 2 bases between them. The CDR3 is 12 residues long. CDR1 SGHNT and CDR2 YYREEE come from the germline V gene (reference sequence). The DNA for the CDR3 is TGTGCCAGCAGCCAGAACACCGGGGAGCTGTTTTTT. This encodes CASSQNTGELFF.

The genes are TRBV7-9 and TRBJ2-5, with no clear D. The CDR3 consists of 10 residues. Germline V lookup: CDR1 SEHNR, CDR2 FQNEAQ (reference sequence). V lost 5 bases, J lost 5 bases, and 3 bases lay in between. This chain's CDR3 is CASSGETQYF. For the CDR3, the DNA is TGTGCCAGCAGCGGCGAGACCCAGTACTTC.

For the CDR3, the DNA is TGTGCCAGCAGCGTAAGAGCGGGGGGGCCATACGAGCAGTACTTC. This encodes CASSVRAGGPYEQYF. The V call is TRBV7-2, the J call TRBJ2-7, with TRBD2 matching 10 bases. The CDR3 runs 15 residues. V was pared by 5 bases and J by 4 bases, with 8 bases of the junction left unmatched. Per the germline V gene, CDR1 is SGHTA and CDR2 is FQGNSA.

The rearrangement joins TRBV5-5 to TRBJ1-2; TRBD1 matches at 9 bases. This CDR3 is built from 14 residues. The trim removed 1 base at V and 8 bases at J, leaving 6 bases unmatched. In germline, CDR1 is SGHKS, CDR2 YYEKEE (reference sequence). Written as DNA, the CDR3 is TGTGCCAGCAGCTTGACAGGGGGCGCGCGGGGCTACACCTTC. Its translation is CASSLTGGARGYTF.

V gene TRBV4-2 combines with J gene TRBJ1-3, with a possible D match to TRBD1 (6 bases). V was trimmed by 1 base and J by 2 bases, leaving 6 bases between them. This CDR3 is built from 14 residues. Looked up from germline, CDR1 is LGHNA and CDR2 is YNFKEQ. The CDR3 region has the DNA TGTGCCAGCAGCCAAGGGACAGCTGGAAACACCATATATTTT. Translation: CASSQGTAGNTIYF.

This clone occurred once. The V call is TRBV7-9, the J call TRBJ1-1, with TRBD1 matching 7 bases. V was pared by 5 bases and J by 11 bases, with 8 bases of the junction left unmatched. The germline CDR1 and CDR2 sequences are SEHNR and FQNEAQ (reference sequence). CDR3 size: 12 residues. The CDR3 here is CASSPRGTGAFF. The CDR3 nucleotides are TGTGCCAGCAGCCCCAGGGGGACCGGGGCTTTCTTT. Together with reference TRBV7-9 and TRBJ1-1, the CDR3 gives the full variable domain: DTGVSQNPRHKITKRGQNVTFRCDPISEHNRLYWYRQTLGQGPEFLTYFQNEAQLEKSRLLSDRFSAERPKGSFSTLEIQRTEQGDSAMYLCASSPRGTGAFFGQGTRLTVV.

The rearrangement joins TRBV30 to TRBJ1-1, with D possibly TRBD1 on 5 matching bases. This CDR3 is built from 11 residues. CDR1 and CDR2 (germline): GTSNPN, SVGIG (reference sequence). V dropped 5 bases and J dropped 6 bases, with 10 bases sitting between them. The CDR3: CAWHAGPEAFF. The DNA of the CDR3 is TGTGCCTGGCACGCAGGGCCTGAAGCTTTCTTT. Full variable domain (rest looked up from reference TRBV30 and TRBJ1-1): SQTIHQWPATLVQPVGSPLSLECTVEGTSNPNLYWYRQAAGRGLQLLFYSVGIGQISSEVPQNLSASRPQDRQFILSSKKLLLSDSGFYLCAWHAGPEAFFGQGTRLTVV.

The chain combines TRBV7-3 with TRBJ1-2; tentative D call: TRBD1 (5 bases). The ends were cut back, 1 base at V and 5 bases at J, with 20 bases in the middle. The germline V gene encodes CDR1 SGHTA and CDR2 FQGTGA. The CDR3 sequence is 17 residues long. In DNA form, the CDR3 reads TGTGCCAGCAGCTTAAAGGGAGTAAGGATTGGGGGTTATGGCTACACCTTC. It specifies CASSLKGVRIGGYGYTF.

V usage is TRBV5-4 and J usage is TRBJ1-2, with unresolved D. CDR1 and CDR2 from the germline V gene are SGHNT and YYREEE (reference sequence). The V end was cut by 0 bases, the J end by 3 bases, with 12 bases between. There are 15 residues in the CDR3. The CDR3 coding sequence is TGTGCCAGCAGCTTGGCCGATGTGGGAGACTATGGCTACACCTTC. Translation gives CASSLADVGDYGYTF.

The V call is TRBV7-9, the J call TRBJ2-1, with a tentative D call TRBD1 (5 bases). Germline-derived CDR1 and CDR2 are SEHNR and FQNEAQ (reference sequence). The CDR3 loop spans 16 amino acids. Trimming took 2 bases from V and 2 from J, leaving 13 bases between them. For the CDR3, the DNA is TGTGCCAGCAGCTTATCCAGGGCCCTCCCCTACAATGAGCAGTTCTTC. Amino acid sequence: CASSLSRALPYNEQFF.

Relative to its sample, this clone is medium-sized. The chain uses TRBV7-4 and TRBJ1-1; a possible D gene is TRBD1 (6 bases). The CDR3 length is 15 residues. Germline V gives CDR1 SGHVT, CDR2 SQSDAQ. The V and J ends lost 3 bases and 4 bases respectively, with 15 bases between them. In DNA, the CDR3 is TGTGCCAGCAGCTTTTATAGGGGGGTGAGCACTGAAGCTTTCTTT. Protein product: CASSFYRGVSTEAFF.

This chain connects TRBV11-3 to TRBJ2-3, with a weak D call TRBD1 (6 bases). The CDR3 is made up of 14 amino acids. V lost 5 bases to trimming and J lost 10 bases, with 19 bases between them. Germline CDR1 SGHNT, CDR2 YENEEA. CDR3 in DNA: TGTGCCAGCAGCCCTAGTACAGGGACGGCTGCGCAGTATTTT. It translates to CASSPSTGTAAQYF. The variable domain in full, with the rest retrieved from reference TRBV11-3 and TRBJ2-3, is EAGVVQSPRYKIIEKKQPVAFWCNPISGHNTLYWYLQNLGQGPELLIRYENEEAVDDSQLPKDRFSAERLKGVDSTLKIQPAELGDSAVYLCASSPSTGTAAQYFGPGTRLTVL.

This rearrangement joins TRBV19 to TRBJ2-3; D gene uncertain. The CDR3 sequence is 13 residues long. Trimming took off 2 bases at V and 4 bases at J, with 7 bases between the two ends. Germline V gene data show CDR1 as LNHDA and CDR2 as SQIVND (reference sequence). CDR3 nucleotides: TGTGCCAGTAGTATAAGTCGGGCAGATACGCAGTATTTT. Amino acids: CASSISRADTQYF.